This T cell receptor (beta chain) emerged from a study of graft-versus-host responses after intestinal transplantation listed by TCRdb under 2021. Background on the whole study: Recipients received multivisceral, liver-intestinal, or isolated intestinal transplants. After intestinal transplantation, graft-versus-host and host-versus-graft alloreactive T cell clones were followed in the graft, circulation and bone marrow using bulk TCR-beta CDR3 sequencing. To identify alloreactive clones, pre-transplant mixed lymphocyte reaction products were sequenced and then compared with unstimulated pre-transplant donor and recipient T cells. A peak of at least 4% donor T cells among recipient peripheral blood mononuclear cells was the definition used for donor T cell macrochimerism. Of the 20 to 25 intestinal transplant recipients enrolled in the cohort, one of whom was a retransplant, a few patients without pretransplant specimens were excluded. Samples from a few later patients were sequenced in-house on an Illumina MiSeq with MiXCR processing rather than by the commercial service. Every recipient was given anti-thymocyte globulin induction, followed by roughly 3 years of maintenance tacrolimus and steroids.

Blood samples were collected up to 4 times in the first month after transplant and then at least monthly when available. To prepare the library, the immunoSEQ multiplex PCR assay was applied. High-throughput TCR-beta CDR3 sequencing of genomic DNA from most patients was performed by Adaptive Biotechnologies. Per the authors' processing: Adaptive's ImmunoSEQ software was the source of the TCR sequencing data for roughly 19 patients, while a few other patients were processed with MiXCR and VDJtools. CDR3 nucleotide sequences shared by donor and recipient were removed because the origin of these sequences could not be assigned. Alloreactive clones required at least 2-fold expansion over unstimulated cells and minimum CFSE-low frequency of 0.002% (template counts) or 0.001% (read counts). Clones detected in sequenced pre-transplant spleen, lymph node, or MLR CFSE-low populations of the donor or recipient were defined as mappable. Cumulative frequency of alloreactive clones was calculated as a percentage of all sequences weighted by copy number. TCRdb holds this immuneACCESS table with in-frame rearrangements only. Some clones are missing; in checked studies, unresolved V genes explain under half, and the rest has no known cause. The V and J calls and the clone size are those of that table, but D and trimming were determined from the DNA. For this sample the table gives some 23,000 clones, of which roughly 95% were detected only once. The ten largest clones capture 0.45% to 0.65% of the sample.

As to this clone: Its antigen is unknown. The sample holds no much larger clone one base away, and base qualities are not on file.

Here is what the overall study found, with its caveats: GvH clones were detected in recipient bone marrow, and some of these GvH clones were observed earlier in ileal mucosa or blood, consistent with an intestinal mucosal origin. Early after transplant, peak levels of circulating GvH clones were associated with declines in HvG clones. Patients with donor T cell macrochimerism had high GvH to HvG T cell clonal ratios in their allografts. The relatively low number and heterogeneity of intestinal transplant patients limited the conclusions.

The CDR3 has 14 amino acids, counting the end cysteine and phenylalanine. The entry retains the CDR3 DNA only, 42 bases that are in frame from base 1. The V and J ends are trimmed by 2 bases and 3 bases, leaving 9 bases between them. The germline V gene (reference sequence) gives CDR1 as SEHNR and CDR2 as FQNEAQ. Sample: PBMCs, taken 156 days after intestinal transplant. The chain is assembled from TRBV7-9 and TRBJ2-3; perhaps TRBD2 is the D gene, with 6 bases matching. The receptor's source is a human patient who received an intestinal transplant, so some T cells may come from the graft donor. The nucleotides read TGTGCCAGCAGCTTAATCGGGGGTACAGATACGCAGTATTTT. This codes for CASSLIGGTDTQYF.